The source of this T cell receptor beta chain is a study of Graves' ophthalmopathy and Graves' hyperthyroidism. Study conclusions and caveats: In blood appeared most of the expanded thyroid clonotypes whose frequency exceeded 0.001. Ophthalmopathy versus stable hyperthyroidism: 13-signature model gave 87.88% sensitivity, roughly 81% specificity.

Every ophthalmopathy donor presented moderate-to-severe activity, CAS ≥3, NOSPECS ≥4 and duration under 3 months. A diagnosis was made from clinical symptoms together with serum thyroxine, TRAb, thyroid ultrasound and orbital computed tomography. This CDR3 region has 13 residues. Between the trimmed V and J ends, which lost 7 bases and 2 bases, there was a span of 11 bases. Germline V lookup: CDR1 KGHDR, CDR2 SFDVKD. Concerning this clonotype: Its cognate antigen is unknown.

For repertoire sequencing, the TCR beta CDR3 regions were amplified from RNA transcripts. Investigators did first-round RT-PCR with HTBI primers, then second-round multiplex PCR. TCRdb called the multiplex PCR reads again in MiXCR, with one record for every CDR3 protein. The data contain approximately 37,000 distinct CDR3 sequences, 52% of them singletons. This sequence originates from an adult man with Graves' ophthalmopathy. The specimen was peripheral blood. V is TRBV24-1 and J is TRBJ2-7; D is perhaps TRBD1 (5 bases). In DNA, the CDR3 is TGTGCCACCAGCACGGACACCACCTACGAGCAGTACTTC. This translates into CATSTDTTYEQYF.